This T cell receptor (beta chain) was recorded in a study of T cells in Graves' hyperthyroidism and ophthalmopathy. Broader study findings: Median prediction lead before ophthalmopathy onset was 6.5 months with the model. Using 13 V-J features, a model discriminated ophthalmopathy from stable hyperthyroidism.

RNA transcripts gave rise to amplified TCR beta CDR3 regions. First-round RT-PCR with HTBI primers amplified the TCR CDR3 region. One entry per CDR3 protein, called by TCRdb with MiXCR from the multiplex PCR reads. This repertoire shows approximately 330,000 distinct CDR3 sequences, about 18% found once; its top ten account for 45% to 55%. The CDR3 covers 13 residues. Germline CDR1 and CDR2: DFQATT and SNEGSKA (reference sequence). Trimming took 4 bases from V and 4 from J, leaving 13 bases between them. This clonotype appeared many times. What it binds is not known. The J gene is TRBJ1-2, the V gene TRBV20-1; D may be TRBD1 (5 bases). Specimen: blood. This TCR was sampled from a woman in her forties or fifties with Graves' hyperthyroidism. The CDR3 nucleotides are TGCAGTGCTACAACAGGTTTTGTCTATGGCTACACCTTC. Its translation is CSATTGFVYGYTF.